A selection of T cell receptor beta chains follows, all from one sample in a study of blood T cell repertoires in COVID-19. Clones were read by immunoSEQ multiplex PCR, and TCRdb kept only the in-frame ones, dropping some. The repertoire holds hundreds of thousands of clones, with around 87% as singletons. Specimen: PBMCs or T cells enriched from blood (not recorded which). Receptors originate from a woman aged 18-30 years who had recovered from COVID-19. Each CDR3 is given with its conserved first and last residue. Fields, in order: J gene, V gene, clone size, D gene, CDR3 protein, CDR3 DNA. A D gene is named only where the DNA matches it firmly. Clone size, where shown, is once, few, many, or a class for clones that have expanded.

J gene: TRBJ2-3; V gene: TRBV7-3; clone size: .; D gene: .; CDR3 protein: CASSPSGSTDTQYF; CDR3 DNA: TGTGCCAGCAGCCCCTCCGGGAGCACAGATACGCAGTATTTT
J gene: TRBJ2-7; V gene: TRBV9; clone size: many; D gene: TRBD1; CDR3 protein: CASRRQGANEQYF; CDR3 DNA: TGTGCCAGCAGGCGACAGGGGGCCAACGAGCAGTACTTC
J gene: TRBJ2-1; V gene: TRBV5-6; clone size: .; D gene: TRBD1; CDR3 protein: CASSYRDREYNEQFF; CDR3 DNA: TGTGCCAGCAGCTACCGGGACAGGGAGTACAATGAGCAGTTCTTC
J gene: TRBJ2-7; V gene: TRBV7-9; clone size: .; D gene: .; CDR3 protein: CASSPSAGAVSYEQYF; CDR3 DNA: TGTGCCAGCAGCCCGTCGGCGGGGGCAGTCTCGTACGAGCAGTACTTC
J gene: TRBJ2-7; V gene: TRBV6-5; clone size: .; D gene: TRBD1; CDR3 protein: CASKRGTGEGGEQYF; CDR3 DNA: TGTGCCAGCAAGCGGGGGACAGGGGAAGGTGGCGAGCAGTACTTC
J gene: TRBJ1-5; V gene: TRBV18; clone size: .; D gene: .; CDR3 protein: CASSPPGVRGEPQHF; CDR3 DNA: TGTGCCAGCTCACCACCGGGAGTTCGGGGGGAGCCCCAGCATTTT
J gene: TRBJ1-6; V gene: TRBV6-5; clone size: .; D gene: .; CDR3 protein: CASRHPNQNSPLHF; CDR3 DNA: TGTGCCAGCCGACACCCCAATCAGAATTCACCCCTCCACTTT
J gene: TRBJ2-5; V gene: TRBV6-2/TRBV6-3; clone size: .; D gene: .; CDR3 protein: CASSYSRGRATTQETQYF; CDR3 DNA: TGTGCCAGCAGTTACTCCAGGGGCAGAGCAACTACCCAAGAGACCCAGTACTTC
J gene: TRBJ2-7; V gene: TRBV7-8; clone size: .; D gene: .; CDR3 protein: CASSLGDTSEQYF; CDR3 DNA: TGTGCCAGCAGCTTAGGGGACACCAGCGAGCAGTACTTC
J gene: TRBJ1-1; V gene: TRBV4-1; clone size: .; D gene: TRBD1; CDR3 protein: CASSLHRGVNTEAFF; CDR3 DNA: TGCGCCAGCAGCCTGCACAGGGGCGTGAACACTGAAGCTTTCTTT
J gene: TRBJ1-1; V gene: TRBV6-4; clone size: .; D gene: TRBD1; CDR3 protein: CASSARQGAMAEAFF; CDR3 DNA: TGTGCCAGCAGTGCGAGACAGGGGGCAATGGCTGAAGCTTTCTTT
J gene: TRBJ2-7; V gene: TRBV5-6; clone size: .; D gene: TRBD2; CDR3 protein: CASRASGGYEQYF; CDR3 DNA: TGTGCCAGCCGGGCTAGCGGGGGCTACGAGCAGTACTTC
J gene: TRBJ2-3; V gene: TRBV5-1; clone size: .; D gene: .; CDR3 protein: CASSLRGDTQYF; CDR3 DNA: TGCGCCAGCAGCTTGAGGGGAGATACGCAGTATTTT
J gene: TRBJ1-1; V gene: TRBV5-1; clone size: .; D gene: .; CDR3 protein: CASSLPRDTLNTEAFF; CDR3 DNA: TGCGCCAGCAGCCTCCCTAGGGACACATTGAACACTGAAGCTTTCTTT
J gene: TRBJ1-5; V gene: TRBV10-1; clone size: .; D gene: .; CDR3 protein: CASSESGVNQPQHF; CDR3 DNA: TGCGCCAGCAGTGAGTCAGGGGTAAATCAGCCCCAGCATTTT
J gene: TRBJ1-2; V gene: TRBV1; clone size: few; D gene: .; CDR3 protein: CTSSQGQRRGYGYTF; CDR3 DNA: TGCACCAGCAGCCAAGGACAGCGAAGGGGCTATGGCTACACCTTC
J gene: TRBJ2-2; V gene: TRBV4-1; clone size: .; D gene: .; CDR3 protein: CASSQVYPWSGELFF; CDR3 DNA: TGCGCCAGCAGCCAAGTCTACCCCTGGAGCGGGGAGCTGTTTTTT
J gene: TRBJ2-3; V gene: TRBV4-1; clone size: once; D gene: TRBD2; CDR3 protein: CASSQETTSGSTDTQYF; CDR3 DNA: TGCGCCAGCAGCCAGGAAACGACTAGCGGAAGCACAGATACGCAGTATTTT
J gene: TRBJ2-3; V gene: TRBV7-3; clone size: .; D gene: .; CDR3 protein: CASSPSGASTDTQYF; CDR3 DNA: TGTGCCAGCAGCCCCTCAGGGGCTAGCACAGATACGCAGTATTTT
J gene: TRBJ1-1; V gene: TRBV3-1/TRBV3-2; clone size: .; D gene: .; CDR3 protein: CASSQEGRGYTEAFF; CDR3 DNA: TGTGCCAGCAGCCAAGAAGGCCGAGGTTACACTGAAGCTTTCTTT
J gene: TRBJ1-4; V gene: TRBV30; clone size: .; D gene: TRBD1; CDR3 protein: CAYCRQGLCRKLFF; CDR3 DNA: TGTGCCTACTGTCGACAGGGACTTTGTCGAAAACTGTTTTTT
J gene: TRBJ2-4; V gene: TRBV5-1; clone size: .; D gene: TRBD1; CDR3 protein: CASSPGQGGDIQYF; CDR3 DNA: TGCGCCAGCAGCCCGGGACAGGGAGGGGACATTCAGTACTTC
J gene: TRBJ1-2; V gene: TRBV28; clone size: .; D gene: .; CDR3 protein: CASSPLRENYGYTF; CDR3 DNA: TGTGCCAGCAGCCCCTTGAGGGAAAACTATGGCTACACCTTC
J gene: TRBJ1-4; V gene: TRBV7-9; clone size: .; D gene: TRBD1; CDR3 protein: CASSLQGQGNEKLFF; CDR3 DNA: TGTGCCAGCAGCTTGCAGGGACAGGGAAATGAAAAACTGTTTTTT
J gene: TRBJ2-2; V gene: TRBV6-6; clone size: .; D gene: .; CDR3 protein: CASLKPVQNTGELFF; CDR3 DNA: TGTGCCAGCTTAAAACCCGTACAAAACACCGGGGAGCTGTTTTTT
J gene: TRBJ2-7; V gene: TRBV5-4; clone size: .; D gene: TRBD1; CDR3 protein: CASRKQGASYEQYF; CDR3 DNA: TGTGCCAGCAGGAAACAGGGGGCCTCCTACGAGCAGTACTTC
J gene: TRBJ1-3; V gene: TRBV12-5; clone size: .; D gene: .; CDR3 protein: CATLRSLEAGNTIYF; CDR3 DNA: TGTGCTACCCTCAGGTCCCTGGAGGCTGGAAACACCATATATTTT
J gene: TRBJ2-3; V gene: TRBV15; clone size: .; D gene: TRBD2; CDR3 protein: CATSREGRGTDTQYF; CDR3 DNA: TGTGCCACCAGCAGAGAGGGGAGGGGCACAGATACGCAGTATTTT